This T cell receptor beta chain emerged from a study of blood T cells in healthy people across ages. General study points: With age, beta diversity per million T cells declined roughly linearly, significantly by 40.

Concerning this clonotype itself: What it binds is not known.

It was with a sample-barcoded 5' primer and a J-beta primer mix that a second PCR of roughly 7 to 11 cycles was run. TCRdb called the 5' RACE reads again in MiXCR, with one record for every CDR3 protein. This sample has over 1,500,000 distinct CDR3 sequences, with less than 50% found just once. The CDR3 extends over 17 amino acids. V was shortened by 0 bases and J by 0 bases, with 15 bases between the two germline ends. Germline CDR1 DFQATT, CDR2 SNEGSKA (reference sequence). Investigators took approximately 9.4 milliliters of peripheral blood from every donor. Source material: blood. This clonotype originated in a woman in her thirties or forties in good health. The chain links TRBV20-1 to TRBJ2-4; a weak D match, TRBD1 (6 bases). CDR3 region: CSARDIPGRGAKNIQYF. The CDR3 DNA reads as TGCAGTGCTAGAGATATTCCGGGCAGGGGAGCCAAAAACATTCAGTACTTC.